Sequencing of this T cell receptor (beta chain) was carried out in a study of shared clonotypes between healthy human individuals. Per the germline V gene, CDR1 is SGDLS and CDR2 is YYNGEE. This CDR3 has 14 amino acids. The ends were cut back, 7 bases at V and 4 bases at J, with 15 bases in the middle. Sequencing used immunoSEQ multiplex PCR; TCRdb keeps in-frame clones, though not all of them. Among roughly 700,000 clones listed, roughly 91% were seen once. This TCR came from a man younger than 35 in good health. Some clones in this sample may be carry-over from other donors' samples. The gene calls are TRBV9 and TRBJ1-3; no firm D call. Sequenced material: memory CD8+ T cells from PBMCs. Indicated subset: CD45RO+ cells pooled with CCR7-negative TemRA cells. The CDR3 spells CASSDAGSGNTIYF. The CDR3 DNA is TGTGCCAGCTCCGACGCCGGGTCCGGAAACACCATATATTTT.